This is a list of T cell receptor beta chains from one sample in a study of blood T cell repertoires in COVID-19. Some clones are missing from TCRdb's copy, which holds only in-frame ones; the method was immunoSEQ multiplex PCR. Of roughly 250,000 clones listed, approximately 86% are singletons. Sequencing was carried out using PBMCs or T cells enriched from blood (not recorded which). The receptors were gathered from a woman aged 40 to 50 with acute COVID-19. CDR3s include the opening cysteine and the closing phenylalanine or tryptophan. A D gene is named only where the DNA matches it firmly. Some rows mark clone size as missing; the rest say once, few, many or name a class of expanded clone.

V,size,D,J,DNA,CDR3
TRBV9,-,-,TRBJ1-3,TGTGCCAGCAGCGTAGATACAGGGAATGGAAACACCATATATTTT,CASSVDTGNGNTIYF
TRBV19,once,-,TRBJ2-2,TGTGCCAGTAGTGAGGGGGACGCGAACACCGGGGAGCTGTTTTTT,CASSEGDANTGELFF
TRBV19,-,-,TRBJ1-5,TGTGCCAGTAGTATAGAAAGGGGCGCCGCCGGGTTCAAGATGACCCAGCATTTT,CASSIERGAAGFKMTQHF
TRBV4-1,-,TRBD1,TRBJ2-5,TGCGCCAGCAGCCTCGACAGGGCGGTACAGGTCACCCAGTACTTC,CASSLDRAVQVTQYF
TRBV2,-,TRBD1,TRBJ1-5,TGTGCCAGCAGTGTCCCGGGACAGGGGAAAAATCAGCCCCAGCATTTT,CASSVPGQGKNQPQHF
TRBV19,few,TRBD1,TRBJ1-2,TGTGCCAGTAGTATCCAGGGGGGAGGCGGCTACACCTTC,CASSIQGGGGYTF
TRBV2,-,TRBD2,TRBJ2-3,TGTGCCAGCACCAAAGGGCTAGCGGGCACAGATACGCAGTATTTT,CASTKGLAGTDTQYF
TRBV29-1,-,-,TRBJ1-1,TGCAGCGTGGAAGACAGGCTTGAAGCTTTCTTT,CSVEDRLEAFF
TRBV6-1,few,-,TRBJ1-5,TGTGCCAGCAGTGAAATGTCGGCGGCTCTCGGAGGAAATCAGCCCCAGCATTTT,CASSEMSAALGGNQPQHF
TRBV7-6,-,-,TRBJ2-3,TGTGCCAGCAGCTTTTCTAGCACAGATACGCAGTATTTT,CASSFSSTDTQYF
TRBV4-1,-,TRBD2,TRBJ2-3,TGCGCCAGCAGCCCCCGGACTAGCGGGAATACAGATACGCAGTATTTT,CASSPRTSGNTDTQYF
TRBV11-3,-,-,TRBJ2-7,TGTGCCAGCAGCCAAAGCCGGAGGCTCGGCGAGCAGTACTTC,CASSQSRRLGEQYF
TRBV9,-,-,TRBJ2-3,TGTGCCAGCAGCGTCTCGTCAGGAGATACGCAGTATTTT,CASSVSSGDTQYF
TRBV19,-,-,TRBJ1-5,TGTGCCAGTACAAACTCGGGGGGCAGGCAGCCCCAGCATTTT,CASTNSGGRQPQHF
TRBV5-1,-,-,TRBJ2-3,TGCGCCAGCCAACAGACAGATACGCAGTATTTT,CASQQTDTQYF
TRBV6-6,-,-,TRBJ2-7,TGTGCCAGCGTCCCTCCGGGAGATACCCACGAGCAGTACTTC,CASVPPGDTHEQYF
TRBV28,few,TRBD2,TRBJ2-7,TGTGCCAGCAGTTTATTGAAGCGGGACCTCTACGAGCAGTACTTC,CASSLLKRDLYEQYF
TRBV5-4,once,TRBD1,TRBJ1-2,TGTGCCAGCAGCGCGGGGACAGTAGTCTATGGCTACACCTTC,CASSAGTVVYGYTF
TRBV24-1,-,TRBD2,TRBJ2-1,TGTGCCACCAGTGATACGACTAGCGGGGGAAGCTCCTACAATGAGCAGTTCTTC,CATSDTTSGGSSYNEQFF
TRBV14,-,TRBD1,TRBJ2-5,TGTGCCAGCAGCCAAGATTGGACAGGGGGCGATGAGACCCAGTACTTC,CASSQDWTGGDETQYF
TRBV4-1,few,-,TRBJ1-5,TGCGCCAGCAGCCAGAGTCGGACAGATAATCAGCCCCAGCATTTT,CASSQSRTDNQPQHF
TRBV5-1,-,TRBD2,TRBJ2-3,TGCGCCAGCAGCCGCCTTCTAGCGGGAGAAGGCACAGATACGCAGTATTTT,CASSRLLAGEGTDTQYF
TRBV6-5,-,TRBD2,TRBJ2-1,TGTGCCAGCAGTAGGACTAGCGGGAGTGAAAATGAGCAGTTCTTC,CASSRTSGSENEQFF
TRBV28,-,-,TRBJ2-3,TGTGCCAGCAGCCCAAGGACAGGAGGGACAGATACGCAGTATTTT,CASSPRTGGTDTQYF
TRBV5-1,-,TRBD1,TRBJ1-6,TGCGCCAGCAGCTTGCACCCCAACAGGGGGACGGATTCACCCCTCCACTTT,CASSLHPNRGTDSPLHF
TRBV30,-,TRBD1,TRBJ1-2,TGTGCCTGGACCCCCGGGACAGAAGAGGGCTACACCTTC,CAWTPGTEEGYTF
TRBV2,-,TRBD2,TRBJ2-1,TGTGCCAGCAGTGAAGTCCTCGTTAGGACTAGCGGGGACGAGCAGTTCTTC,CASSEVLVRTSGDEQFF
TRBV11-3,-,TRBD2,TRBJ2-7,TGTGCCAGCAGCGGGACTAGCGGGAGTTACGAGCAGTACTTC,CASSGTSGSYEQYF
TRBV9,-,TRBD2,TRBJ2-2,TGTGCCAGCAGCGTAGCAGGCGGGAGTAATTCCGGGGAGCTGTTTTTT,CASSVAGGSNSGELFF
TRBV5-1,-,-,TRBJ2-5,TGCGCCAGCAGCTTGGGTCCTAGCTCCCAAGAGACCCAGTACTTC,CASSLGPSSQETQYF
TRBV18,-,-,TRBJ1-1,TGTGCCAGCTCACAACAGGGTAAAGAGCTTAACACTGAAGCTTTCTTT,CASSQQGKELNTEAFF
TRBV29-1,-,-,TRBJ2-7,TGCAGCGGGCGACTGGCGAGCTCCTACGAGCAGTACTTC,CSGRLASSYEQYF
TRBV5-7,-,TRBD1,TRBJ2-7,TGTGCCAGCAGCTTAGAGTTCGGACAGGACTCCTACGAGCAGTACTTC,CASSLEFGQDSYEQYF
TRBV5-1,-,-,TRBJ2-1,TGCGCCAGCAGCTTCTCTGGCGGGAATTCGTACAATGAGCAGTTCTTC,CASSFSGGNSYNEQFF
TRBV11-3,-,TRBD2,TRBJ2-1,TGTGCCAGCAGCTCCCCGCCGGGCGGGAGGGCCCAGAATGAGCAGTTCTTC,CASSSPPGGRAQNEQFF
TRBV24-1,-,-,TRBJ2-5,TGTGCCACCAGTGATTACAGTCGAGAGACCCAGTACTTC,CATSDYSRETQYF
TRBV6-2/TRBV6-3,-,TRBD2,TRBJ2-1,TGTGCCAGCAGTTACAGGCTAGCGGTCTCCTACAATGAGCAGTTCTTC,CASSYRLAVSYNEQFF
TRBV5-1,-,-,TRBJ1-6,TGCGCCAGCAGCTTGGAGGACTCGGGGGATTCACCCCTCCACTTT,CASSLEDSGDSPLHF
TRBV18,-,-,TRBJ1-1,TGTGCCAGCTCGCCTACAGGGACCCCTACGAACACTGAAGCTTTCTTT,CASSPTGTPTNTEAFF